This is a list of T cell receptor beta chains from one sample in a study of blood T cells in healthy people across ages. TCRdb analysed the 5' RACE reads with MiXCR anew, one entry per CDR3 protein. In the table there are around 800,000 distinct CDR3 sequences, under 30% of which are singletons. This sample also belongs to another study, concerning T cells of mothers and their children.

Sequenced material: blood. All receptors derive from a boy aged 5-17 years in good health. Both conserved end residues are part of each CDR3. The order of the fields is clone size, J gene, D gene, V gene, CDR3 DNA, CDR3 protein. The D gene is left open where the match is weak. The size of a clone is reported for some rows only, either as once, few or many, or as a class for expanded clones.

>few|TRBJ2-3|.|TRBV20-1
TGCAGTGCCCCGGACTTACGTCTGGATACGCAGTATTTT
CSAPDLRLDTQYF
>few|TRBJ2-7|TRBD1|TRBV5-4
TGTGCCAGCAGCTCCTCCCCCCCGGGACAGGGGAACTACGAGCAGTACTTC
CASSSSPPGQGNYEQYF
>.|TRBJ1-4|.|TRBV6-6
TGTGCCAGCGTTTCAGGGGCAGGGGATGAAAAACTGTTTTTT
CASVSGAGDEKLFF
>.|TRBJ2-5|.|TRBV5-1
TGCGCCAGCAGCAGGCAGGGGGGAGAAGAAGAGACCCAGTACTTC
CASSRQGGEEETQYF
>.|TRBJ2-7|.|TRBV12-5
TGTGCTAGTGGTTTGGGTCCTCTATACGAGCAGTACTTC
CASGLGPLYEQYF
>few|TRBJ2-1|TRBD2|TRBV5-1
TGCGCCAGCAGCTTAAGGGGAGGGGTCGCGGGCAATGAGCAGTTCTTC
CASSLRGGVAGNEQFF
>.|TRBJ1-2|.|TRBV5-5
TGTGCCAGCAGCCCAGGGGTCCCAGCTAACTATGGCTACACCTTC
CASSPGVPANYGYTF
>.|TRBJ2-7|.|TRBV6-6
TGTGCCAGCACCGGAGAGGGAGACTACGAGCAGTACTTC
CASTGEGDYEQYF
>few|TRBJ2-1|TRBD2|TRBV5-5
TGTGCCAGCAGCTCGCGGGGGGGCAGGTCCTACAATGAGCAGTTCTTC
CASSSRGGRSYNEQFF
>.|TRBJ2-3|TRBD2|TRBV20-1
TGCAGTGCAATAGCGGGGGGGCGGGTTTTAGGCACAGATACGCAGTATTTT
CSAIAGGRVLGTDTQYF
>many|TRBJ2-6|.|TRBV25-1
TGTGCCAGCAGTGAATTCCTCTCTGGGGCCAACGTCCTGACTTTC
CASSEFLSGANVLTF
>.|TRBJ1-1|.|TRBV7-3
TGTGCCAGCAGCTTACAAGCAGGGGAGACTGAAGCTTTCTTT
CASSLQAGETEAFF
>few|TRBJ2-6|.|TRBV12-3/TRBV12-4
TGTGCCAGCAGATGGAGCTCTGGGGCCAACGTCCTGACTTTC
CASRWSSGANVLTF
>.|TRBJ1-4|TRBD1|TRBV5-1
TGCGCCAGCAGCAAGACAGGGGGAAGCACTAATGAAAAACTGTTTTTT
CASSKTGGSTNEKLFF
>few|TRBJ2-5|TRBD2|TRBV9
TGTGCCAGCAGCTCGCGGGGGGGCCTGGAGACCCAGTACTTC
CASSSRGGLETQYF
>.|TRBJ2-5|.|TRBV11-2
TGTGCCAGCAGCTTAAGGCTATCCCCAGAGACCCAGTACTTC
CASSLRLSPETQYF
>many|TRBJ2-2|TRBD2|TRBV7-7
TGTGCTCGACGCGGGGGGACGAACACCGGGGAGCTGTTTTTT
CARRGGTNTGELFF
>.|TRBJ1-1|.|TRBV29-1
TGCAGCGTTGAGCCCCTGGCCTCTGGAGAAGCTTTCTTT
CSVEPLASGEAFF
>.|TRBJ2-7|.|TRBV6-6
TGTGCCAGCAGCCCCTTCGACGGGGAACCCGCAGGGTACTTC
CASSPFDGEPAGYF
>.|TRBJ2-7|TRBD2|TRBV10-3
TGTGCCATCAGTGTTAGCGGGGCCTTTTCCTGCGAGCAGTACTTC
CAISVSGAFSCEQYF
>few|TRBJ2-1|TRBD2|TRBV7-7
TGTGCCAGCAGCGCGACTAGCGGGGGGGCAGCATACAATGAGCAGTTCTTC
CASSATSGGAAYNEQFF
>few|TRBJ2-5|.|TRBV5-1
TGCGCCAGCAGCTTGGGAGCAGGGCTCCCAGAGACCCAGTACTTC
CASSLGAGLPETQYF
>.|TRBJ2-1|TRBD2|TRBV27
TGTGCCAGCAGTTTAACTAGCGGTAACAATGAGCAGTTCTTC
CASSLTSGNNEQFF
>few|TRBJ2-5|TRBD2|TRBV29-1
TGCAGCGTCCTTAGGCTAGCGGGGGAAGAGACCCAGTACTTC
CSVLRLAGEETQYF
>.|TRBJ2-2|.|TRBV18
TGTGCCAGCTCACCACCAGGACCGGGGTTGACCGGGGAGCTGTTTTTT
CASSPPGPGLTGELFF
>few|TRBJ2-5|TRBD2|TRBV27
TGTGCCAGCAGTGGGACTAGCGGGGTATCATCGCAGTACTTC
CASSGTSGVSSQYF
>.|TRBJ1-1|.|TRBV7-9
TGTGCCAGCAGCTACCGGGACCCTGGGGGCACTGAAGCTTTCTTT
CASSYRDPGGTEAFF
>.|TRBJ2-5|.|TRBV6-1
TGTGCCAGCACAGTCTCCCAGGAGACCCAGTACTTC
CASTVSQETQYF
>.|TRBJ2-7|.|TRBV5-1
TGCGCCAGCAGCCCGGGTCGGGGTAATTTCCCCTACGAGCAGTACTTC
CASSPGRGNFPYEQYF
>.|TRBJ2-7|.|TRBV6-4
TGTGCCAGCAGTGGTCGCCCTGGGACGTACTACGAGCAGTACTTC
CASSGRPGTYYEQYF
>few|TRBJ2-3|.|TRBV9
TGTGCCAGCAGCTCTTCCGGGAAATCAACAGATACGCAGTATTTT
CASSSSGKSTDTQYF
>many|TRBJ2-1|.|TRBV6-2/TRBV6-3
TGTGCCAGCAGTTTCCTCGCAGAGGGAGCCTACAATGAGCAGTTCTTC
CASSFLAEGAYNEQFF